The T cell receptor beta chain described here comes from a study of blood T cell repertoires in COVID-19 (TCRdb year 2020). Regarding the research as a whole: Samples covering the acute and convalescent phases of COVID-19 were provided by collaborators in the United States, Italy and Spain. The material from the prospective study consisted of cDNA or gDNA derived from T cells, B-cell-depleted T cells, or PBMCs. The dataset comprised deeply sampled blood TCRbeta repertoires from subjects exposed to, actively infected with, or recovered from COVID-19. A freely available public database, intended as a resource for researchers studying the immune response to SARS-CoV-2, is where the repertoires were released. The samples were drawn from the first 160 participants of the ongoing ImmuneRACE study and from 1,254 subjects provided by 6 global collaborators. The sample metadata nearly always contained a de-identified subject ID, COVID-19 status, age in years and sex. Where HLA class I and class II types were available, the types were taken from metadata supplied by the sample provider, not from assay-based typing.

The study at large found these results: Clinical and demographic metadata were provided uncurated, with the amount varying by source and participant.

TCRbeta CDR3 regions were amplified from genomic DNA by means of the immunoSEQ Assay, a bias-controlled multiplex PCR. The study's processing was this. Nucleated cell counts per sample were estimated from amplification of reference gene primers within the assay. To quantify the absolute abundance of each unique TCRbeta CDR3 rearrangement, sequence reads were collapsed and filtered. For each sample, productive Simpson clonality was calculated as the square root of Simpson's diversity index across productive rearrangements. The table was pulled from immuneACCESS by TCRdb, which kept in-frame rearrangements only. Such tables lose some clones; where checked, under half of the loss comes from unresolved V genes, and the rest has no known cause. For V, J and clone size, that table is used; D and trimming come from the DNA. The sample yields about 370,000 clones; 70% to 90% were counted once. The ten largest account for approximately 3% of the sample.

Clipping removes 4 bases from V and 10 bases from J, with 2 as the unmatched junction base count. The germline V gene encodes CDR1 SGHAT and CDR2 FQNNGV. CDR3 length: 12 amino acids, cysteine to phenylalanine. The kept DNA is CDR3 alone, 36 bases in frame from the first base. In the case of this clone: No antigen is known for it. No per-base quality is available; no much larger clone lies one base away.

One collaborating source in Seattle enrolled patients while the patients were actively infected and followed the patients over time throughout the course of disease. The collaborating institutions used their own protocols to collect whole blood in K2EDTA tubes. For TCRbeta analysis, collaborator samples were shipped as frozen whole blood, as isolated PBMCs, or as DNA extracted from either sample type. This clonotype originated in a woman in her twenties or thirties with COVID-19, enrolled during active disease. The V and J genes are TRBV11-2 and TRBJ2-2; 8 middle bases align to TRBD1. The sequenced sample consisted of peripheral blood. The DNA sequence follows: TGTGCCAGCAGCTGGGACAGGCCGGAGCTGTTTTTT. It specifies CASSWDRPELFF. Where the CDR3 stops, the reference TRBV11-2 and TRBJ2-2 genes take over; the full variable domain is EAGVAQSPRYKIIEKRQSVAFWCNPISGHATLYWYQQILGQGPKLLIQFQNNGVVDDSQLPKDRFSAERLKGVDSTLKIQPAKLEDSAVYLCASSWDRPELFFGEGSRLTVL.